The present TCR beta chain was sequenced within a study of blood T cells in healthy people across ages. Study details: Capture by template switching was about one barcoded beta molecule per two T cells. Study conclusions and caveats: Per million T cells, TCR beta diversity dropped roughly linearly as age increased.

It was with a sample-barcoded 5' primer and a J-beta primer mix that a second PCR of about 6 to 12 cycles was run. Using its own MiXCR run on the 5' RACE reads, TCRdb lists one record per CDR3 protein. This sample yields about 970,000 distinct CDR3 sequences, of which around 54% are seen a single time; 20% to 25% belongs to the top ten. Note on this clonotype: Its matching antigen is unknown. A much larger clone lies one base from this, so it may be a read error.

This CDR3 is built from 11 residues. Germline CDR1 SQVTM, CDR2 ANQGSEA. The V and J genes are TRBV29-1 and TRBJ2-3; D not certain. This receptor was obtained from a woman in her fifties or sixties in good health. Sequencing was done on a sample of blood. CDR3 protein: CGVRNADTQYF. CDR3 in DNA: TGCGGCGTACGTAACGCGGATACGCAGTATTTT.